A selection of T cell receptor beta chains follows, all from one sample in a study of response to subunit inactivated influenza vaccine. TCRdb recomputed calls from the RT-PCR reads with MiXCR, one row per CDR3 protein. The sample consists of about 540,000 distinct CDR3 sequences, 20% to 25% of them appearing once. These data also formed part of another study, on T cells expressing NK-cell markers.

Sequencing used CD4+ T cells sorted from PBMCs, obtained roughly 12 days after vaccination. The receptors shown here come from a man between 50 and 59 years old who received an inactivated influenza vaccine. Both conserved end residues are part of each CDR3. Each record gives: CDR3 protein, CDR3 DNA, J gene, V gene, D gene, clone size. The D gene is left open where the match is weak. Size values are once, few and many counts, or a class for expanded clones, and some rows have none.

CAPGQGAASTEAFF TGTGCCCCAGGACAGGGGGCTGCGTCTACTGAAGCTTTCTTT TRBJ1-1 TRBV7-9 TRBD1 few
CSAPRAGGRNEQYF TGCAGTGCTCCTAGGGCGGGAGGGAGGAACGAGCAGTACTTC TRBJ2-7 TRBV20-1 TRBD2 NA
CSARTGTESRGTQYF TGCAGTGCTAGAACCGGGACAGAGTCACGGGGTACGCAGTATTTT TRBJ2-3 TRBV20-1 TRBD1 NA
CASSKDRVGAGELFF TGTGCTAGCAGCAAAGACAGGGTCGGGGCCGGGGAGCTGTTTTTT TRBJ2-2 TRBV7-7 TRBD1 NA
CASSKDYGENTGELFF TGTGCCAGCAGCAAAGATTACGGCGAGAACACCGGGGAGCTGTTTTTT TRBJ2-2 TRBV21-1 NA NA
CASSLTMGQGETQYF TGTGCCAGCAGCTTGACGATGGGACAAGGGGAGACCCAGTACTTC TRBJ2-5 TRBV7-9 NA NA
CASSVVGTSETDTQYF TGTGCCAGCAGCGTAGTCGGCACTAGCGAGACAGATACGCAGTATTTT TRBJ2-3 TRBV9 TRBD2 NA
CASSSDSSNQPQHF TGTGCCAGCAGCTCCGACAGTAGCAATCAGCCCCAGCATTTT TRBJ1-5 TRBV7-2 NA NA
CASNLGGLAGKIGELFF TGTGCCAGCAATTTGGGGGGACTAGCGGGGAAGATCGGGGAGCTGTTTTTT TRBJ2-2 TRBV6-5 TRBD2 NA
CASSPEPWSSYNEQFF TGTGCCAGCAGTCCCGAGCCCTGGAGCTCCTACAATGAGCAGTTCTTC TRBJ2-1 TRBV12-3/TRBV12-4 NA few
CASSPGTSFETQYF TGTGCCAGCAGCCCCGGGACTAGCTTCGAGACCCAGTACTTC TRBJ2-5 TRBV7-2 TRBD2 NA
CASSTAWDSNQPQHF TGTGCCAGCAGCACGGCATGGGACAGCAATCAGCCCCAGCATTTT TRBJ1-5 TRBV12-3/TRBV12-4 NA few
CASSQEQGGGDTQYF TGTGCCAGCAGCCAAGAACAAGGAGGGGGAGATACGCAGTATTTT TRBJ2-3 TRBV3-1 NA NA
CSARAAGGPSTDTQYF TGCAGTGCTAGGGCCGCAGGGGGGCCTAGCACAGATACGCAGTATTTT TRBJ2-3 TRBV20-1 NA few
CASSTPGRYYNEQFF TGTGCCAGCAGTACGCCGGGACGGTACTACAATGAGCAGTTCTTC TRBJ2-1 TRBV28 NA few
CAISEPGQQETQYF TGTGCCATCAGTGAGCCTGGACAGCAAGAGACCCAGTACTTC TRBJ2-5 TRBV10-3 NA many
CATSPGLAGVDPYNEQFF TGTGCCACGAGTCCGGGACTAGCGGGAGTGGACCCATACAATGAGCAGTTCTTC TRBJ2-1 TRBV10-3 TRBD2 many
CSATPGQGAGEAFF TGCAGTGCCACACCGGGACAGGGGGCCGGGGAAGCTTTCTTT TRBJ1-1 TRBV20-1 TRBD1 NA
CASSLDRAGAYEQYF TGTGCCAGCAGCTTAGACAGGGCGGGGGCCTACGAGCAGTACTTC TRBJ2-7 TRBV7-2 NA NA
CASSDRVGADTQYF TGTGCCAGCAGTGACAGGGTGGGGGCAGATACGCAGTATTTT TRBJ2-3 TRBV6-2/TRBV6-3 TRBD1 few
CASSLGQGRSGANVLTF TGTGCCAGCAGCTTAGGACAGGGGCGGTCTGGGGCCAACGTCCTGACTTTC TRBJ2-6 TRBV7-2 TRBD1 few
CASSWDSREPQYF TGTGCCAGCAGTTGGGACAGTAGAGAGCCCCAGTACTTC TRBJ2-5 TRBV7-8 TRBD1 NA
CASCRGRPIYGYTF TGTGCCAGCTGCCGGGGGCGCCCAATCTATGGCTACACCTTC TRBJ1-2 TRBV6-2/TRBV6-3 NA NA
CASSLYGDTQYF TGTGCCAGCAGTTTATACGGCGATACGCAGTATTTT TRBJ2-3 TRBV12-3/TRBV12-4 NA many
CASSFVESYNEQFF TGTGCCAGCAGTTTTGTGGAGTCCTACAATGAGCAGTTCTTC TRBJ2-1 TRBV12-3/TRBV12-4 NA NA
CASSLVIGDQPQHF TGTGCCAGCAGCTTAGTTATAGGGGATCAGCCCCAGCATTTT TRBJ1-5 TRBV7-2 NA few
CASSQDRIARGFNEQFF TGCGCCAGCAGCCAAGATCGGATTGCGCGGGGATTCAATGAGCAGTTCTTC TRBJ2-1 TRBV4-1 NA NA
CASSRTEYNSPLHF TGTGCCAGCAGCAGGACAGAATATAATTCACCCCTCCACTTT TRBJ1-6 TRBV4-2 NA few
CASSQNSLFSYEQYF TGTGCCAGCAGCCAAAATAGTCTGTTCTCCTACGAGCAGTACTTC TRBJ2-7 TRBV4-2 NA few
CASSLGDRPLGTDTQYF TGCGCCAGCAGCTTAGGAGACAGACCACTAGGCACAGATACGCAGTATTTT TRBJ2-3 TRBV5-1 NA few
CSASESNSPLHF TGCAGTGCCTCCGAGAGTAATTCACCCCTCCACTTT TRBJ1-6 TRBV20-1 NA once
CAISSPGSGTEAFF TGTGCCATCAGTTCCCCAGGGTCTGGGACTGAAGCTTTCTTT TRBJ1-1 TRBV10-3 NA few
CSVEGLSGQGGYGYTF TGCAGCGTTGAAGGGTTGAGTGGACAGGGAGGCTATGGCTACACCTTC TRBJ1-2 TRBV29-1 TRBD1 few
CSAGTGSANQPQHF TGCAGTGCTGGGACAGGGAGCGCCAATCAGCCCCAGCATTTT TRBJ1-5 TRBV20-1 TRBD1 few
CASSPLAGGPYEQYF TGTGCCAGCAGCCCTCTAGCGGGGGGCCCCTACGAGCAGTACTTC TRBJ2-7 TRBV7-9 TRBD2 few
CASSLGPLAKNIQYF TGTGCCAGCAGTTTAGGTCCCTTAGCCAAAAACATTCAGTACTTC TRBJ2-4 TRBV12-3/TRBV12-4 NA NA
CATKTNKSYNSPLHF TGTGCCACCAAAACTAACAAGTCCTATAATTCACCCCTCCACTTT TRBJ1-6 TRBV10-3 NA many
CSARSGREIVDTQYF TGCAGTGCTAGGAGCGGCAGGGAGATCGTGGATACGCAGTATTTT TRBJ2-3 TRBV20-1 NA NA
CASSVLGGEQYF TGTGCCAGCAGCGTCTTGGGGGGCGAGCAGTACTTC TRBJ2-7 TRBV9 NA NA
CASGQAGVTYNEQFF TGTGCTAGTGGTCAAGCGGGAGTAACCTACAATGAGCAGTTCTTC TRBJ2-1 TRBV12-5 TRBD2 few
CASSGQGHQPQHF TGTGCCAGCAGTGGACAGGGCCATCAGCCCCAGCATTTT TRBJ1-5 TRBV12-3/TRBV12-4 TRBD1 NA
CSASEGTSVNSEQFF TGCAGTGCTAGTGAGGGGACTAGCGTTAACAGTGAGCAGTTCTTC TRBJ2-1 TRBV20-1 TRBD2 NA
CASSAGGGAGWEQYF TGTGCCAGCAGTGCCGGGGGAGGGGCTGGGTGGGAGCAGTACTTC TRBJ2-7 TRBV28 TRBD2 NA
CASSQGTGVYEQYF TGTGCCAGCAGCCAAGGGACAGGGGTCTACGAGCAGTACTTC TRBJ2-7 TRBV14 TRBD1 NA
CASTLDIRNSPLHF TGTGCCAGCACCCTCGACATCCGTAATTCACCCCTCCACTTT TRBJ1-6 TRBV6-2/TRBV6-3 NA NA
CSAGPGGVQETQYF TGCAGTGCTGGCCCTGGCGGGGTACAAGAGACCCAGTACTTC TRBJ2-5 TRBV20-1 NA NA
CSVGGRALETQYF TGCAGCGTGGGGGGACGGGCGTTGGAGACCCAGTACTTC TRBJ2-5 TRBV29-1 NA NA
CASSQDRDSLYGYTF TGTGCCAGCAGCCAAGACCGGGACAGCCTCTATGGCTACACCTTC TRBJ1-2 TRBV4-2 TRBD1 few
CSAQHTGGVGNQPQHF TGCAGTGCTCAGCACACAGGGGGCGTCGGCAATCAGCCCCAGCATTTT TRBJ1-5 TRBV20-1 TRBD1 few